This T cell receptor (beta chain) stems from a study of T cell responses to AZD1222 COVID-19 vaccine. General observations from the study: Repertoires were obtained only post-peak T cell response. Baseline serostatus was positive in only a handful of AZD1222 recipients. Spike-specific TCR breadth and depth went up after people got two AZD1222 doses. Females outnumbered males among donors, who were mostly white British; clonal diversity was possibly underestimated.

Using immunoSEQ multiplex PCR, the repertoire was profiled, and TCRdb retains in-frame clones only, with some absent. Among approximately 100,000 clones listed, 80% to 95% were seen once. About this clone itself: Its antigen remains unknown.

CDR3 size: 16 residues. Germline CDR1 and CDR2: LGHDT and YNNKEL (reference sequence). The ends were cut back, 1 base at V and 0 bases at J, with 12 bases in the middle. This chain joins TRBV3-1 (or the pseudogene TRBV3-2) and TRBJ1-2; D possibly corresponds to TRBD1 (5 bases). The sample was peripheral blood, taken on day 0 of AZD1222 vaccination. The TCR originated in an adult in good health. CDR3: CASSQVATGANYGYTF. The CDR3 DNA reads as TGTGCCAGCAGCCAAGTCGCTACAGGAGCTAACTATGGCTACACCTTC.